This T cell receptor beta chain came from a study of blood T cell repertoires in COVID-19. Germline V lookup: CDR1 LNHDA, CDR2 SQIVND (reference sequence). Trimming took 7 bases from V and 3 from J, leaving 6 bases between them. The CDR3 contains 11 residues. Generated by immunoSEQ multiplex PCR, the TCRdb table keeps only in-frame clones and is missing some. The table records about 300,000 clones, approximately 84% of them present only once. The chain combines TRBV19 with TRBJ1-1; no firm D call. The TCR comes from a woman aged 18-35 years who had recovered from COVID-19. Sample: PBMCs or T cells enriched from blood (not recorded which). This chain's CDR3 is CASNTHTEAFF. CDR3 sequence (DNA): TGTGCCAGTAACACCCACACTGAAGCTTTCTTT. The full variable domain, completed using reference TRBV19 and TRBJ1-1, is DGGITQSPKYLFRKEGQNVTLSCEQNLNHDAMYWYRQDPGQGLRLIYYSQIVNDFQKGDIAEGYSVSREKKESFPLTVTSAQKNPTAFYLCASNTHTEAFFGQGTRLTVV.